The next 17 T cell receptor beta chains were all read from a single sample in a study of shared clonotypes between healthy human individuals. Sequencing used immunoSEQ multiplex PCR; TCRdb keeps in-frame clones, though not all of them. Of over a million clones listed, roughly 97% were seen once; the top ten hold 1% to 1.5%. The material sequenced was naive CD4+ T cells sorted from blood. Subset indicated: CD45RA+ positively selected. The receptors here all came from a man aged 30 to 39 in good health.

This chain joins TRBV5-1 and TRBJ2-3; D might be TRBD2 (8 bases). The CDR3 is made up of 16 amino acids. Trimming stripped 4 bases from V and 1 base from J, with 16 bases between. CDR1 and CDR2 (germline): SGHRS, YFSETQ. This CDR3 is CASSPREGAGTDTQYF. The DNA for the CDR3 is TGCGCCAGCAGCCCCCGGGAGGGGGCTGGCACAGATACGCAGTATTTT.

The J gene is TRBJ2-2, the V gene TRBV11-3, with no clear D. Looked up from germline, CDR1 is SGHNT and CDR2 is YENEEA. This CDR3 comprises 14 residues. Deletions cut 2 bases from V and 4 bases from J, with 8 bases between. CDR3 in DNA: TGTGCCAGCAGCTTACTAACGGGCACCGGGGAGCTGTTTTTT. Protein product: CASSLLTGTGELFF.

The chain joins TRBV7-9 to TRBJ2-1; 10 bases match TRBD1. Germline-derived CDR1 and CDR2 are SEHNR and FQNEAQ (reference sequence). The CDR3 is made up of 15 amino acids. V dropped 5 bases and J dropped 9; count of bases not matched to a gene: 10. CDR3 nucleotides: TGTGCCAGCAGCCCCAGGGGACAGGGGTTAGGTGAGCAGTTCTTC. Encoded protein: CASSPRGQGLGEQFF.

This chain joins TRBV28 and TRBJ2-1, with 7 bases matching TRBD2. With 2 bases clipped from V and 3 bases from J, the junction kept 16 bases outside the gene matches. This CDR3 is 19 amino acids long. Germline V gene sequence: CDR1 MDHEN, CDR2 SYDVKM. The CDR3 sequence is CASSLLLGGSIRFYNEQFF. CDR3 DNA sequence: TGTGCCAGCAGTTTACTATTAGGCGGGAGTATTCGGTTCTACAATGAGCAGTTCTTC.

Remarks on this clone: Sequence at one end of the junction differs from germline and may be a read error. The DNA for the CDR3 is TGCGCCACCAGCCTCGGGGGGGCGTCTGGGGCCAACGTCCTGACTTTC. Translated, it gives CATSLGGASGANVLTF. The V gene is TRBV5-1, the J gene TRBJ2-6; 8 nucleotides line up with TRBD2. The CDR3 loop spans 16 amino acids. CDR1 and CDR2 (germline): SGHRS, YFSETQ. The whole variable domain, filled in from reference TRBV5-1 and TRBJ2-6, reads KAGVTQTPRYLIKTRGQQVTLSCSPISGHRSVSWYQQTPGQGLQFLFEYFSETQRNKGNFPGRFSGRQFSNSRSEMNVSTLELGDSALYLCATSLGGASGANVLTFGAGSRLTVL.

J is TRBJ1-2 and V is TRBV11-1, with D possibly being TRBD1 (5 bases). There are 13 residues in the CDR3. Germline V gene sequence: CDR1 SGHAT, CDR2 FQDESV (reference sequence). V was clipped by 2 bases and J by 6 bases, with 10 bases between them. CDR3 DNA: TGTGCCAGCAGCTTAAGGGGAATGGATGGCTACACCTTC. It is translated as CASSLRGMDGYTF.

The chain carries TRBV16 and TRBJ1-4, with no clear D. This CDR3 has 13 amino acids. Deletions cut 8 bases from V and 1 base from J, with 8 bases between. Germline CDR1 and CDR2: KGHSY and FQNENV. CDR3 loop: CASWRGTNEKLFF. CDR3 in DNA: TGTGCCAGCTGGCGGGGAACTAATGAAAAACTGTTTTTT.

The chain links TRBV27 to TRBJ2-7; D is undetermined. The CDR3 totals 15 residues. Germline CDR1 reads MNHEY; CDR2 reads SMNVEV (reference sequence). V dropped 2 bases and J dropped 3 bases, with 14 bases sitting between them. CDR3 amino acids: CASSLQAATHYEQYF. CDR3 in DNA: TGTGCCAGCAGTTTACAGGCAGCTACCCACTACGAGCAGTACTTC.

This chain connects TRBV10-1 to TRBJ2-5; D uncertain. Germline CDR1 is WNHNN and CDR2 is SYGVQD (reference sequence). V was shortened by 4 bases and J by 2 bases, with 14 bases between the two germline ends. This CDR3 has 15 residues. This chain's CDR3 is CASSGEASTQETQYF. CDR3 nucleotides: TGCGCCAGCAGTGGTGAAGCTAGTACGCAAGAGACCCAGTACTTC.

The CDR3 loop is CASSPQPLAGRYEQYF. The CDR3, as DNA: TGTGCCAGCAGTCCCCAACCGTTAGCGGGACGATACGAGCAGTACTTC. The chain uses TRBV27 and TRBJ2-7; 8 nucleotides agree with TRBD2. This CDR3 is built from 16 residues. V gave up 5 bases and J gave up 4 bases; unmatched junction bases: 13. Germline V gene data show CDR1 as MNHEY and CDR2 as SMNVEV (reference sequence).

This chain uses TRBV27 with TRBJ2-2, with TRBD2 as a possible D gene (6 bases). The CDR3 totals 17 residues. The V and J ends lost 6 bases and 4 bases respectively, with 21 bases between them. Germline assignment: CDR1 MNHEY and CDR2 SMNVEV (reference sequence). The CDR3 DNA follows: TGTGCCAGCAGCTTCATTACGGGACTCAGATCCACCGGGGAGCTGTTTTTT. It yields the protein CASSFITGLRSTGELFF.

The chain is built from TRBV11-2 and TRBJ2-1; a possible D gene is TRBD1 (6 bases). V dropped 1 base and J dropped 5 bases, with 12 bases sitting between them. The CDR3 has 15 amino acids. Germline lookup yields CDR1 SGHAT and CDR2 FQNNGV. CDR3 region: CASSLVRTAHNEQFF. The CDR3 bases are TGTGCCAGCAGCTTAGTCCGGACAGCGCACAATGAGCAGTTCTTC.

J is TRBJ2-7 and V is TRBV28; D unclear. Trimming shortened V by 4 bases and J by 1 base, and 5 bases separated the two germline ends. The CDR3 contains 12 residues. Germline V gene sequence: CDR1 MDHEN, CDR2 SYDVKM. The CDR3 loop reads CASSSQSYEQYF. The CDR3 DNA is TGTGCCAGCAGTTCCCAATCCTACGAGCAGTACTTC.

This chain links TRBV7-9 with TRBJ2-7; 7 bases fit TRBD2. V lost 2 bases and J lost 1; bases outside the gene matches: 2. Germline V gene lookup returns CDR1 SEHNR and CDR2 FQNEAQ (reference sequence). CDR3 length: 14 amino acids. CDR3 bases: TGTGCCAGCAGCTTAATGCGGGAGTCCTACGAGCAGTACTTC. Its protein product is CASSLMRESYEQYF.

The V call is TRBV28, the J call TRBJ2-7; 10 bases agree with TRBD2. CDR3 length: 14 residues. V trimming: 3 bases; J trimming: 3 bases; junction bases outside the gene matches: 2. Germline V gene data show CDR1 as MDHEN and CDR2 as SYDVKM. CDR3 nucleotide sequence: TGTGCCAGCAGTTTCGTAGCGGGAGGCTACGAGCAGTACTTC. It translates to CASSFVAGGYEQYF.

This rearrangement joins TRBV7-3 to TRBJ2-3; no clear D gene. Per the germline V gene, CDR1 is SGHTA and CDR2 is FQGTGA. The CDR3 loop spans 15 amino acids. Trimming took 2 bases from V and 4 from J, leaving 13 bases between them. For the CDR3, the DNA is TGTGCCAGCAGCTTAGGTTCCAGGTCGGCAGATACGCAGTATTTT. It codes for CASSLGSRSADTQYF. The full variable domain, completed using reference TRBV7-3 and TRBJ2-3, is GAGVSQTPSNKVTEKGKYVELRCDPISGHTALYWYRQSLGQGPEFLIYFQGTGAADDSGLPNDRFFAVRPEGSVSTLKIQRTERGDSAVYLCASSLGSRSADTQYFGPGTRLTVL.

The chain joins TRBV9 to TRBJ2-7, with a tentative D call TRBD2 (6 bases). Germline CDR1 SGDLS, CDR2 YYNGEE. Trimming removed 1 base at V and 2 bases at J, with 10 bases between. CDR3 length: 14 residues. The CDR3 nucleotides read TGTGCCAGCAGCGTAAGTGGAGGGACCTACGAGCAGTACTTC. This gives the protein CASSVSGGTYEQYF.